This is a list of T cell receptor beta chains from one sample in a study of blood T cell repertoires in COVID-19. Using immunoSEQ multiplex PCR, the repertoire was profiled, and TCRdb retains in-frame clones only, with some absent. The sample lists 140,000 to 150,000 clones; nearly 85% were seen once. Sequenced input: peripheral blood. These receptors came from a human donor in a cohort sampled during active COVID-19. Each CDR3 is given with its conserved first and last residue. D genes are given only for firm matches. Not every row has a clone size; where given, it reads once, few, many or a size class.

>TRBV6-5|TRBJ1-1|once|-
TGTGCCAGCAGCTCGGGGGGGAAGGTTCCTGAAGCTTTCTTT
CASSSGGKVPEAFF
>TRBV18|TRBJ2-6|-|TRBD1
TGTGCCAGCCGCCACCGGGGACAGGGAATATCTGGGGCCAACGTCCTGACTTTC
CASRHRGQGISGANVLTF
>TRBV28|TRBJ1-2|-|-
TGTGCCAGCAGTTTACCCAGCGGGGGCGGATTCTATGGCTACACCTTC
CASSLPSGGGFYGYTF
>TRBV6-2/TRBV6-3|TRBJ1-2|-|-
TGTGCCAGCAGTTACGGCGGCAGCTCCTCCATAAATAACTATGGCTACACCTTC
CASSYGGSSSINNYGYTF
>TRBV7-9|TRBJ1-2|once|-
TGTGCCAGCAGCTTAGGGACCCCCTCAGGGGCCTATGGCTACACCTTC
CASSLGTPSGAYGYTF
>TRBV5-1|TRBJ2-3|-|TRBD1
TGCGCCAGCAGCTTGGCGGGACAGGGGCTAGATACGCAGTATTTT
CASSLAGQGLDTQYF
>TRBV2|TRBJ1-2|-|-
TGTGCCAGCGGGGGGGCAGGGAACTATGGCTACACCTTC
CASGGAGNYGYTF
>TRBV18|TRBJ2-3|-|TRBD1
TGTGCCAGCTCACCGGGACAGGTAGATACGCAGTATTTT
CASSPGQVDTQYF
>TRBV11-1|TRBJ2-2|-|TRBD1
TGTGCCAGCAGTCGGGACAGGGGGCGTACCGGGGAGCTGTTTTTT
CASSRDRGRTGELFF
>TRBV9|TRBJ1-3|-|-
TGTGCCAGCAGCGCACCTTGGGGGGAGGCCGGTGGAAACACCATATATTTT
CASSAPWGEAGGNTIYF
>TRBV5-6|TRBJ2-2|-|TRBD2
TGTGCCAGCCTGAGACTAGCGGGAGCCGGGGAGCTGTTTTTT
CASLRLAGAGELFF
>TRBV13|TRBJ1-2|-|TRBD1
TGTGCCAGCACCCTGACAGGGGACTATGGCTACACCTTC
CASTLTGDYGYTF
>TRBV19|TRBJ1-2|-|TRBD1
TGTGCCAGTAGTATGCGCATGGACAGGGGACCCTCAAGGGATGGCTACACCTTC
CASSMRMDRGPSRDGYTF
>TRBV19|TRBJ1-3|-|-
TGTGCCAGTAGTCAGACTGGGGCCGGAAACACCATATATTTT
CASSQTGAGNTIYF
>TRBV20-1|TRBJ1-2|-|-
TGCAGTGCTAGTCCCACCGGCTATGGCTACACCTTC
CSASPTGYGYTF
>TRBV5-8|TRBJ2-3|-|TRBD1
TGTGCCAGCAGCTTGGCCAGGGGGCCAGCTGGTACGCAGTATTTT
CASSLARGPAGTQYF
>TRBV11-2|TRBJ2-4|-|TRBD2
TGTGCCAGCAGCGTACAAAGGCTAGCGGGACACATTCAGTACTTC
CASSVQRLAGHIQYF
>TRBV3-1/TRBV3-2|TRBJ2-2|-|-
TGTGCCAGCAGCCAAGCACTAGGTGGCACCGGGGAGCTGTTTTTT
CASSQALGGTGELFF
>TRBV27|TRBJ2-2|-|TRBD1
TGTGCCGTAAAACAGGGGGGCGCCGGGGAGCTGTTTTTT
CAVKQGGAGELFF
>TRBV5-1|TRBJ1-2|-|-
TGCGCCAGCAGCTTGGACCCAGGTCGTGGCTACACCTTC
CASSLDPGRGYTF
>TRBV6-5|TRBJ1-5|once|TRBD1
TGTGCCAGCAGCCTGGACAGGGGCAATCAGCCCCAGCATTTT
CASSLDRGNQPQHF
>TRBV27|TRBJ1-1|-|-
TGTGCCAGCAGTCTTACTACAGGGAAGGCTTTCTTT
CASSLTTGKAFF
>TRBV30|TRBJ2-5|once|TRBD1
TGTGCCTGGAGTGTACAGGGGGGCGAGACCCAGTACTTC
CAWSVQGGETQYF
>TRBV2|TRBJ1-4|-|TRBD1
TGTGCCAGCAGTGAAGAGGGACAGGGGGTTAATGAAAAACTGTTTTTT
CASSEEGQGVNEKLFF
>TRBV4-3|TRBJ1-3|-|-
TGCGCCAGCAGCAATCAGGTGACCAGCTCTGGAAACACCATATATTTT
CASSNQVTSSGNTIYF
>TRBV4-3|TRBJ1-2|-|TRBD1
TGCGCCAGCAGACCCCGCGGACAGGGGTTTGGCTACACCTTC
CASRPRGQGFGYTF
>TRBV11-2|TRBJ1-3|once|-
TGTGCCAGCAGCTTAGATTCGCTGCCTACTGGAAACACCATATATTTT
CASSLDSLPTGNTIYF
>TRBV7-2|TRBJ2-7|-|TRBD2
TGTGCCAGCAGCTTATTCGGGGCTAGCGGGTTAAACGAGCAGTACTTC
CASSLFGASGLNEQYF
>TRBV5-6|TRBJ1-1|-|-
TGTGCCAGCAGCTCACGAAAAGGTTCCGGGGTTAAGACTGAAGCTTTCTTT
CASSSRKGSGVKTEAFF
>TRBV3-1/TRBV3-2|TRBJ1-2|-|TRBD1
TGTGCCAGCAGCAACGGACAGGGGCTTGGCTACACCTTC
CASSNGQGLGYTF
>TRBV7-7|TRBJ1-1|-|-
TGTGCTAGCAGCTTAGTACAAAACACTGAAGCTTTCTTT
CASSLVQNTEAFF
>TRBV7-2|TRBJ1-1|-|-
TGTGCCAGCAGCTTAGGTGGGGCGATGAACACTGAAGCTTTCTTT
CASSLGGAMNTEAFF